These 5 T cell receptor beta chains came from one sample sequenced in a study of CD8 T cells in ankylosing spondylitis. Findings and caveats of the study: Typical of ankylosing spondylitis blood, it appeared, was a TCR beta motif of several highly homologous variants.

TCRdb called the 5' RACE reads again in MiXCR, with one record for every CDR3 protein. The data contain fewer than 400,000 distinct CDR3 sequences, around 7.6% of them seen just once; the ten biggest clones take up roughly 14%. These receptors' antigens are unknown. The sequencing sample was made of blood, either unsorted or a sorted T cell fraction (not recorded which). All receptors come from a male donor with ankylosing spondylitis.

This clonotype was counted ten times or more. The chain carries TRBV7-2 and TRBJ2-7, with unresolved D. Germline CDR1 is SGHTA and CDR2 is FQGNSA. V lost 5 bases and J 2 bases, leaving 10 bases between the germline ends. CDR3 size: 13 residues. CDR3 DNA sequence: TGTGCCAGCAGCCCAGACATAACCTACGAGCAGTACTTC. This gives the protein CASSPDITYEQYF. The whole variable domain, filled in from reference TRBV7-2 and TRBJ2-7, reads GAGVSQSPSNKVTEKGKDVELRCDPISGHTALYWYRQSLGQGLEFLIYFQGNSAPDKSGLPSDRFSAERTGGSVSTLTIQRTQQEDSAVYLCASSPDITYEQYFGPGTRLTVT.

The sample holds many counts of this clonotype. CDR3 in amino acids: CASSFGEGTNQPQHF. For the CDR3, the DNA is TGTGCCAGCAGTTTTGGTGAGGGGACCAATCAGCCCCAGCATTTT. This rearrangement joins TRBV12-3 or TRBV12-4 to TRBJ1-5; tentative D call: TRBD1 (5 bases). This CDR3 spans 15 amino acids. The V gene lost 3 bases and the J gene lost 3 bases, with 12 bases spanning the gap.

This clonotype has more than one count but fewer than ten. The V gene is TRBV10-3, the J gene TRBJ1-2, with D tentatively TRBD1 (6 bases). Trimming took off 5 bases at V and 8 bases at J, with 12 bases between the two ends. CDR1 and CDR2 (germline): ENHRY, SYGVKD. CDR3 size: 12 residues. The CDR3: CAISSGEGGYTF. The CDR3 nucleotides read TGTGCCATCAGTTCAGGGGAAGGAGGCTACACCTTC.

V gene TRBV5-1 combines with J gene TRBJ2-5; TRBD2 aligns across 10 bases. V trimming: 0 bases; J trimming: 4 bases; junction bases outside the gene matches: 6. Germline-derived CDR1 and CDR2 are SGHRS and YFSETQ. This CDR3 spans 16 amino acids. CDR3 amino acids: CASSLVSSGSGETQYF. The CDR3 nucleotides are TGCGCCAGCAGCTTGGTTTCTAGCGGGAGTGGAGAGACCCAGTACTTC.

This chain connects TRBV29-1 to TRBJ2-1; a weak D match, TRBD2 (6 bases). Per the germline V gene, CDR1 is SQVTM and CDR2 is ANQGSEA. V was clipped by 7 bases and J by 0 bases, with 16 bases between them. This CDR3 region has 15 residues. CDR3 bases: TGCAGCGCGAACTTAGCGGAGACCTCCTACAATGAGCAGTTCTTC. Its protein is CSANLAETSYNEQFF.